These 11 T cell receptor beta chains share one sample of origin, sequenced in a study of blood T cell repertoires in COVID-19. Using immunoSEQ multiplex PCR, the repertoire was profiled, and TCRdb retains in-frame clones only, with some absent. The sample yields 100,000 to 120,000 clones, approximately 76% seen once. What was sequenced was peripheral blood. The receptor set was obtained from an older woman with acute or convalescent COVID-19.

The chain carries TRBV5-5 and TRBJ1-2; 7 bases align to TRBD1. This CDR3 has 16 residues. After removal of 0 bases from V and 5 bases from J, the junction contained 10 bases not matched to a gene. Germline CDR1 SGHKS, CDR2 YYEKEE (reference sequence). The CDR3 loop is CASSLGLPGQFYGYTF. CDR3 in DNA: TGTGCCAGCAGCTTGGGGCTTCCGGGACAGTTTTATGGCTACACCTTC.

In its sample, this clone was seen once. This sequence joins TRBV29-1 and TRBJ2-4; TRBD1 aligns across 7 bases. The CDR3 runs to 15 residues. Trimming removed 0 bases from V and 6 bases from J; junction bases left unmatched: 8. CDR1 is SQVTM and CDR2 is ANQGSEA in the germline V gene. CDR3 region: CSVEDPTGTANIQYF. Written as DNA, the CDR3 is TGCAGCGTTGAAGATCCTACCGGGACAGCAAACATTCAGTACTTC.

This sequence joins TRBV27 and TRBJ1-3, with a possible D match to TRBD1 (5 bases). Germline V gives CDR1 MNHEY, CDR2 SMNVEV (reference sequence). This CDR3 is 15 amino acids long. V was cut by 2 bases and J by 2 bases, with 10 bases left in between. In nucleotides, the CDR3 is TGTGCCAGCAGTTTAGACGGGGGACCTGGAAACACCATATATTTT. Its translation is CASSLDGGPGNTIYF.

A single count supports this clone. Other DNA sequences from this sample encode an identical CDR3 as well. This chain uses TRBV19 with TRBJ1-1, with TRBD1 matching over 10 bases. The junction had 3 bases not matched to a gene; V was cut back by 4 bases and J by 1 base. This CDR3 has 15 residues. Germline assignment: CDR1 LNHDA and CDR2 SQIVND (reference sequence). The chain's CDR3 is CASSSRDRGNTEAFF. The CDR3 nucleotides read TGTGCCAGTAGTAGCCGGGACAGGGGGAACACTGAAGCTTTCTTT. The whole variable domain, filled in from reference TRBV19 and TRBJ1-1, reads DGGITQSPKYLFRKEGQNVTLSCEQNLNHDAMYWYRQDPGQGLRLIYYSQIVNDFQKGDIAEGYSVSREKKESFPLTVTSAQKNPTAFYLCASSSRDRGNTEAFFGQGTRLTVV.

V gene TRBV7-8 combines with J gene TRBJ2-3, with a weak D call TRBD2 (7 bases). The CDR3 totals 15 residues. Between the trimmed V and J ends, which lost 11 bases and 5 bases, there was a span of 23 bases. CDR1 and CDR2 from the germline V gene are SGHVS and FQNEAQ. The CDR3 sequence is CAGGGMTGRRDTQYF. CDR3 in DNA: TGTGCCGGCGGGGGCATGACTGGCCGTAGAGATACGCAGTATTTT.

This chain connects TRBV7-2 to TRBJ2-7; 9 bases map to TRBD1. V lost 8 bases and J lost 3; bases outside the gene matches: 8. CDR3 length: 14 residues. Germline CDR1 SGHTA, CDR2 FQGNSA. CDR3 in DNA: TGTGCCAGCGGCGGACAGGGGCTGGGCTACGAGCAGTACTTC. Amino acid sequence: CASGGQGLGYEQYF.

This clone has just a few counts. The chain links TRBV7-9 to TRBJ1-2; unclear D gene. Per germline, CDR1 SEHNR and CDR2 FQNEAQ (reference sequence). Trimming took 1 base from V and 8 from J, leaving 8 bases between them. The CDR3 length is 12 residues. The CDR3 here is CASSLGQAGYTF. The CDR3 DNA reads as TGTGCCAGCAGCTTAGGGCAGGCGGGCTACACCTTC.

This clone was seen once. The V gene is TRBV7-2, the J gene TRBJ2-3, with D possibly being TRBD2 (5 bases). The CDR3 has 15 amino acids. The germline V and J ends were trimmed by 3 bases and 0 bases, with 10 bases remaining between them. From germline, CDR1 is SGHTA and CDR2 FQGNSA. The DNA for the CDR3 is TGTGCCAGCAGCTTTTGGACTCCGAGCACAGATACGCAGTATTTT. Its protein is CASSFWTPSTDTQYF.

The chain combines TRBV3-1 (or the pseudogene TRBV3-2) with TRBJ2-3, with TRBD2 matching 7 bases. This CDR3 spans 16 amino acids. In germline, CDR1 is LGHDT, CDR2 YNNKEL (reference sequence). Trimming took 0 bases from V and 4 from J; bases not matched to a gene: 7. This CDR3 is CASSQESGAGADTQYF. The CDR3 DNA is TGTGCCAGCAGCCAAGAAAGCGGGGCTGGCGCAGATACGCAGTATTTT.

The chain uses TRBV6-5 and TRBJ1-2, with D uncertain. The germline V and J ends were trimmed by 8 bases and 3 bases, with 13 bases remaining between them. The CDR3 spans 13 residues. Looked up from germline, CDR1 is MNHEY and CDR2 is SVGAGI. The CDR3, as DNA: TGTGCCAGCGGTCCTGGGGAGGACTATGGCTACACCTTC. Amino acids: CASGPGEDYGYTF.

This chain connects TRBV5-8 to TRBJ1-1, with D maybe TRBD1 (5 bases). Germline CDR1 SGHTS, CDR2 YDEGEE. This CDR3 is 16 amino acids long. V was cut by 2 bases and J by 7 bases, with 21 bases left in between. The CDR3 region is CASSFIRTGLSVEAFF. Here the CDR3 DNA reads TGTGCCAGCAGCTTTATTAGGACGGGACTATCTGTTGAAGCTTTCTTT.